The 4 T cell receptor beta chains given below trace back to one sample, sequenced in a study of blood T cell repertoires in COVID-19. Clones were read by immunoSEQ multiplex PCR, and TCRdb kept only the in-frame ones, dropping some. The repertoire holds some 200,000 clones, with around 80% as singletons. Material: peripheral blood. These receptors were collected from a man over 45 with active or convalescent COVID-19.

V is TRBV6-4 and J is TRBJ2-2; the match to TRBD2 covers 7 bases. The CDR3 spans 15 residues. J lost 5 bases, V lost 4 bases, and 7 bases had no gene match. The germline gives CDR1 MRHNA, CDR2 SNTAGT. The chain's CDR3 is CASSAPSGKTGELFF. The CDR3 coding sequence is TGTGCCAGCAGTGCTCCTAGCGGAAAAACCGGGGAGCTGTTTTTT.

CDR3 residues: CASSRDRVAGNTIYF. The CDR3 DNA reads as TGTGCCAGCTCAAGGGACAGGGTTGCTGGAAACACCATATATTTT. This chain connects TRBV18 to TRBJ1-3; TRBD1 matches 9 bases. CDR3 size: 15 residues. V lost 5 bases and J lost 2; bases outside the gene matches: 4. CDR1 and CDR2 from the germline V gene are KGHSH and LQKENI.

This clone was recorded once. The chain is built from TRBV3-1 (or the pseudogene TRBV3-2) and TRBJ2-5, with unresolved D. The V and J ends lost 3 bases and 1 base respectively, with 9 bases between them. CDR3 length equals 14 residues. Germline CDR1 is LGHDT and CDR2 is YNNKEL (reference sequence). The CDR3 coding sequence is TGTGCCAGCAGCCATGTACAGATCCAAGAGACCCAGTACTTC. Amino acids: CASSHVQIQETQYF.

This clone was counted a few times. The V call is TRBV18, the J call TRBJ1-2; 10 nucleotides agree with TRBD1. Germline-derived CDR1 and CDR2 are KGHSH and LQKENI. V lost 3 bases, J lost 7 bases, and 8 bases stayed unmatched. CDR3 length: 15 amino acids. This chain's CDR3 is CASSPTGTGDIGYTF. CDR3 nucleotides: TGTGCCAGCTCACCTACCGGGACAGGGGATATTGGCTACACCTTC.